This T cell receptor beta chain was profiled in a study of regulatory T cells in long-lasting Graves disease. The study, taken as a whole, reports: New patients shared about 910 public clonotypes, and persistent patients shared more, with a few thousand.

Through Arm-PCR of CDR3 regions and iRepertoire HTBI primers, TCR beta libraries were built. MiXCR, applied by TCRdb to the multiplex PCR reads, yields one record per CDR3 protein. The data show under 300,000 distinct CDR3 sequences, around 20% seen once. This CDR3 spans 16 amino acids. Trimming left V 4 bases short and J 2 bases short, with 12 bases between. The germline V gene encodes CDR1 SNHLY and CDR2 FYNNEI. This clonotype was picked up a small number of times. What it binds is unknown. Noted time point: newly diagnosed GD, antithyroid drugs for less than 3 months. Preparation of the TCR library used RNA extracted from PBMCs. Roughly 8.4 milliliters of peripheral blood were drawn into EDTA tubes.

The input for sequencing was peripheral blood mononuclear cells (PBMCs), taken at new diagnosis, from a patient treated with antithyroid drugs. The V call is TRBV2, the J call TRBJ2-6; possibly TRBD1 or TRBD2 for D (6 bases each). The clonotype originates from a female donor with Graves disease. The DNA for the CDR3 is TGTGCCAGCAGTGGGGGGGCTGGGACTGGGGCCAACGTCCTGACTTTC. Translating gives CASSGGAGTGANVLTF.